This TCR beta chain was documented in a study of blood T cell repertoires in COVID-19. In the study overall: Acute and convalescent COVID-19 specimens originated in the United States, Italy and Spain.

In the original processing: Nucleated cell number was recorded as an estimate derived from reference gene primer amplification. Measured with immunoSEQ multiplex PCR; TCRdb has only the in-frame clones, and not every one. V and J calls plus clone size are reproduced from that table; the DNA served to infer D and trimming. Here the sample spans some 150,000 clones, approximately 83% being singletons. CDR1 and CDR2 from the germline V gene are SGDLS and YYNGEE. The V gene lost 4 bases and the J gene lost 0 bases, with 11 bases spanning the gap. This CDR3 has 15 amino acids. The clonotype originates from a human donor with acute or convalescent COVID-19. The donor label of this sample is uncertain. The J gene is TRBJ1-3, the V gene TRBV9; tentative D call: TRBD1 (5 bases). Sequencing input: peripheral blood. The CDR3 bases are TGTGCCAGCAGCCTGGACATCCTCTCTGGAAACACCATATATTTT. Its translation is CASSLDILSGNTIYF.